This TCR beta chain appears in the sequencing data of a study of blood T cell repertoires in COVID-19. Study-level background: The study drew acute and convalescent COVID-19 samples from the United States, Italy and Spain. PBMCs, B-cell-depleted T cells, or T cells were the source of the cDNA or gDNA that made up the material.

The method was immunoSEQ multiplex PCR; TCRdb's version includes in-frame clones alone and lacks a portion of them. This sample has 150,000 to 200,000 clones, with 80% found just once. Donors were grouped by their self-reported clinical history. Two negative PCRs, clearance, or symptom resolution characterized the recovered Cohort 3 donors. The CDR3 contains 16 residues. The J segment lost 5 bases and the V segment lost 2 bases, leaving 7 bases of the junction unmatched. CDR1 SGHAT and CDR2 FQNNGV come from the germline V gene. The chain combines TRBV11-2 with TRBJ2-5; TRBD2 matches 11 bases. Sequenced sample: PBMCs or T cells enriched from blood (not recorded which). This sequence was found in a woman aged 55 to 70 who had recovered from COVID-19. The CDR3, as DNA: TGTGCCAGCAGCTTACCAATAGCGGGGGGGCGGGAGACCCAGTACTTC. Translated: CASSLPIAGGRETQYF.